Listed below are T cell receptor beta chains from one sample, sequenced in a study of blood T cell repertoires in COVID-19. Sequencing was performed with immunoSEQ multiplex PCR; in TCRdb, only in-frame clones are kept and a portion is missing. This table holds roughly 340,000 clones, 80% to 90% found once. The sample consisted of peripheral blood. Every receptor here comes from a woman in her 30s with COVID-19, enrolled during active disease. CDR3s include the opening cysteine and the closing phenylalanine or tryptophan. D genes are given only for firm matches. A clone size is listed for some rows: how often the clone was seen (once, few, many), or a class if it is expanded.

CDR3 protein: CASSYGRGVYEQYF
CDR3 DNA: TGTGCCAGCAGTTACGGACGGGGAGTATACGAGCAGTACTTC
J gene: TRBJ2-7
D gene: .
V gene: TRBV6-5
clone size: .

CDR3 protein: CASSFNRDRGEQYF
CDR3 DNA: TGTGCCAGCAGTTTCAACCGGGACAGGGGCGAGCAGTACTTC
J gene: TRBJ2-7
D gene: TRBD1
V gene: TRBV5-5
clone size: .

CDR3 protein: CASSLGSRSNQPQHF
CDR3 DNA: TGTGCCAGCAGCTTAGGCAGCAGGAGCAATCAGCCCCAGCATTTT
J gene: TRBJ1-5
D gene: .
V gene: TRBV7-2
clone size: .

CDR3 protein: CASSLDPQGGEAFF
CDR3 DNA: TGTGCCAGCAGCTTAGATCCCCAAGGCGGTGAAGCTTTCTTT
J gene: TRBJ1-1
D gene: .
V gene: TRBV11-2
clone size: .

CDR3 protein: CASKVSARADTQYF
CDR3 DNA: TGTGCCAGCAAGGTCAGCGCCCGCGCAGATACGCAGTATTTT
J gene: TRBJ2-3
D gene: .
V gene: TRBV2
clone size: few

CDR3 protein: CASSLQTGGGMIAFF
CDR3 DNA: TGTGCCAGCAGCTTACAGACAGGGGGCGGGATGATAGCTTTCTTT
J gene: TRBJ1-1
D gene: TRBD1
V gene: TRBV7-2
clone size: .

CDR3 protein: CASSLVLAGRETQYF
CDR3 DNA: TGCGCCAGCAGCTTGGTACTAGCGGGACGAGAGACCCAGTACTTC
J gene: TRBJ2-5
D gene: TRBD2
V gene: TRBV5-1
clone size: .

CDR3 protein: CASGSGAAQNTEAFF
CDR3 DNA: TGTGCCAGCGGAAGCGGGGCGGCCCAGAACACTGAAGCTTTCTTT
J gene: TRBJ1-1
D gene: .
V gene: TRBV7-2
clone size: .

CDR3 protein: CASRSGTGGYEQYF
CDR3 DNA: TGTGCCAGCAGATCCGGGACAGGGGGCTACGAGCAGTACTTC
J gene: TRBJ2-7
D gene: TRBD1
V gene: TRBV6-5
clone size: .

CDR3 protein: CASRFGTSGRDEQFF
CDR3 DNA: TGCGCCAGCAGATTCGGGACTAGCGGCCGGGATGAGCAGTTCTTC
J gene: TRBJ2-1
D gene: TRBD2
V gene: TRBV10-2
clone size: .

CDR3 protein: CASSGGGTGQETQYF
CDR3 DNA: TGCGCCAGCAGCGGAGGAGGGACAGGTCAAGAGACCCAGTACTTC
J gene: TRBJ2-5
D gene: TRBD1
V gene: TRBV5-1
clone size: .

CDR3 protein: CASSQQTGETYEQYF
CDR3 DNA: TGTGCCAGCAGCCAACAAACAGGGGAAACCTACGAGCAGTACTTC
J gene: TRBJ2-7
D gene: TRBD1
V gene: TRBV7-2
clone size: .

CDR3 protein: CASSFFQGRAYNEQFF
CDR3 DNA: TGTGCCAGCAGCTTTTTTCAGGGCAGGGCCTACAATGAGCAGTTCTTC
J gene: TRBJ2-1
D gene: .
V gene: TRBV5-8
clone size: .

CDR3 protein: CSVGQGNYGYTF
CDR3 DNA: TGCAGCGTGGGCCAGGGGAACTATGGCTACACCTTC
J gene: TRBJ1-2
D gene: .
V gene: TRBV29-1
clone size: .

CDR3 protein: CASSSQGGPGELFF
CDR3 DNA: TGTGCCAGCAGCTCACAAGGAGGGCCCGGGGAGCTGTTTTTT
J gene: TRBJ2-2
D gene: .
V gene: TRBV5-5
clone size: few

CDR3 protein: CARGTGYQETQYF
CDR3 DNA: TGTGCCCGCGGGACAGGATACCAAGAGACCCAGTACTTC
J gene: TRBJ2-5
D gene: TRBD1
V gene: TRBV30
clone size: .

CDR3 protein: CAWSTRHINQPQHF
CDR3 DNA: TGTGCCTGGAGTACCCGACACATCAATCAGCCCCAGCATTTT
J gene: TRBJ1-5
D gene: .
V gene: TRBV30
clone size: .

CDR3 protein: CASSETRGEQFF
CDR3 DNA: TGTGCCAGCAGTGAGACCCGAGGGGAGCAGTTCTTC
J gene: TRBJ2-1
D gene: .
V gene: TRBV2
clone size: .

CDR3 protein: CASSLVTGSAQETQYF
CDR3 DNA: TGTGCCAGCAGCTTAGTCACGGGGTCCGCCCAAGAGACCCAGTACTTC
J gene: TRBJ2-5
D gene: .
V gene: TRBV7-2
clone size: .

CDR3 protein: CASSARQGMNTEAFF
CDR3 DNA: TGTGCCAGCAGCGCCCGACAGGGAATGAACACTGAAGCTTTCTTT
J gene: TRBJ1-1
D gene: TRBD1
V gene: TRBV11-3
clone size: .

CDR3 protein: CASSILPPLRANTEAFF
CDR3 DNA: TGTGCCAGCAGCATACTTCCCCCCCTGAGGGCGAACACTGAAGCTTTCTTT
J gene: TRBJ1-1
D gene: .
V gene: TRBV21-1
clone size: .

CDR3 protein: CASSPSPRTGRGEAFF
CDR3 DNA: TGTGCCAGCAGCCCTAGCCCTCGGACAGGGAGGGGTGAAGCTTTCTTT
J gene: TRBJ1-1
D gene: TRBD1
V gene: TRBV7-9
clone size: .

CDR3 protein: CASSAITSTGMGQPQHF
CDR3 DNA: TGTGCCAGCAGTGCTATCACCTCTACAGGGATGGGTCAGCCCCAGCATTTT
J gene: TRBJ1-5
D gene: .
V gene: TRBV6-1
clone size: .

CDR3 protein: CASSPGQGDDYGYTF
CDR3 DNA: TGTGCCAGCTCACCAGGACAGGGGGATGACTATGGCTACACCTTC
J gene: TRBJ1-2
D gene: TRBD1
V gene: TRBV18
clone size: .

CDR3 protein: CASSARDRGPAGYTF
CDR3 DNA: TGTGCCAGCAGCGCCCGGGACAGGGGCCCCGCTGGCTACACCTTC
J gene: TRBJ1-2
D gene: TRBD1
V gene: TRBV7-2
clone size: once

CDR3 protein: CASSLALAGGETQYF
CDR3 DNA: TGTGCCAGCAGCTTGGCTCTAGCGGGAGGAGAGACCCAGTACTTC
J gene: TRBJ2-5
D gene: TRBD2
V gene: TRBV5-6
clone size: .

CDR3 protein: CASSPIRTSGTQYF
CDR3 DNA: TGTGCCAGCAGCCCGATAAGGACTAGCGGGACCCAGTACTTC
J gene: TRBJ2-5
D gene: TRBD2
V gene: TRBV5-4
clone size: .

CDR3 protein: CASSWVVTSQETQYF
CDR3 DNA: TGTGCCAGTAGCTGGGTGGTGACTTCTCAAGAGACCCAGTACTTC
J gene: TRBJ2-5
D gene: .
V gene: TRBV19
clone size: .

CDR3 protein: CSVQGLHSYNEQFF
CDR3 DNA: TGCAGCGTACAGGGACTACACTCCTACAATGAGCAGTTCTTC
J gene: TRBJ2-1
D gene: .
V gene: TRBV29-1
clone size: .

CDR3 protein: CASVGGVATDTQYF
CDR3 DNA: TGCGCCAGCGTGGGGGGAGTAGCTACAGATACGCAGTATTTT
J gene: TRBJ2-3
D gene: .
V gene: TRBV5-1
clone size: .

CDR3 protein: CASSHASSGTEAFF
CDR3 DNA: TGTGCCAGCAGCCACGCCTCTTCGGGCACTGAAGCTTTCTTT
J gene: TRBJ1-1
D gene: .
V gene: TRBV7-2
clone size: .

CDR3 protein: CASSLVRLKGSPLHF
CDR3 DNA: TGTGCCAGCAGCTTAGTTCGGTTGAAGGGGTCACCCCTCCACTTT
J gene: TRBJ1-6
D gene: .
V gene: TRBV7-9
clone size: few

CDR3 protein: CASSMREAGLGNQPQHF
CDR3 DNA: TGTGCCAGTAGTATGAGGGAAGCAGGCCTAGGCAATCAGCCCCAGCATTTT
J gene: TRBJ1-5
D gene: .
V gene: TRBV19
clone size: .

CDR3 protein: CASAENYEQYF
CDR3 DNA: TGTGCCAGCGCGGAAAACTACGAGCAGTACTTC
J gene: TRBJ2-7
D gene: .
V gene: TRBV14
clone size: .

CDR3 protein: CASSQAGGSFEAFF
CDR3 DNA: TGTGCCAGCAGCCAAGCCGGAGGTAGTTTTGAAGCTTTCTTT
J gene: TRBJ1-1
D gene: .
V gene: TRBV3-1/TRBV3-2
clone size: .

CDR3 protein: CSVVPRRWASGSDGNEQFF
CDR3 DNA: TGCAGCGTTGTGCCCCGACGCTGGGCTAGCGGGAGCGACGGCAATGAGCAGTTCTTC
J gene: TRBJ2-1
D gene: TRBD2
V gene: TRBV29-1
clone size: .

CDR3 protein: CASSQDLGLAGAETQYF
CDR3 DNA: TGCGCCAGCAGCCAAGATTTGGGACTAGCGGGGGCAGAGACCCAGTACTTC
J gene: TRBJ2-5
D gene: TRBD2
V gene: TRBV4-3
clone size: .

CDR3 protein: CASSIDREVHTEAFF
CDR3 DNA: TGTGCCAGCAGTATCGACAGGGAGGTCCACACTGAAGCTTTCTTT
J gene: TRBJ1-1
D gene: TRBD1
V gene: TRBV6-5
clone size: once

CDR3 protein: CASSPGQGIPNQPQHF
CDR3 DNA: TGTGCCAGCAGCCCGGGACAGGGAATCCCCAATCAGCCCCAGCATTTT
J gene: TRBJ1-5
D gene: TRBD1
V gene: TRBV6-2/TRBV6-3
clone size: few

CDR3 protein: CASTVGEGIYHEQFF
CDR3 DNA: TGTGCCAGCACCGTGGGAGAAGGGATATATCATGAGCAGTTCTTC
J gene: TRBJ2-1
D gene: .
V gene: TRBV27
clone size: .

CDR3 protein: CASSTRQGAGGYGYTF
CDR3 DNA: TGTGCCAGCAGTACACGACAGGGGGCGGGCGGCTATGGCTACACCTTC
J gene: TRBJ1-2
D gene: TRBD1
V gene: TRBV27
clone size: .

CDR3 protein: CASSSIGTGINEKLFF
CDR3 DNA: TGTGCCAGCTCATCAATAGGGACAGGGATCAATGAAAAACTGTTTTTT
J gene: TRBJ1-4
D gene: TRBD1
V gene: TRBV18
clone size: .

CDR3 protein: CASSLALGEGTEAFF
CDR3 DNA: TGTGCCAGCAGCTTAGCTCTGGGGGAGGGCACTGAAGCTTTCTTT
J gene: TRBJ1-1
D gene: .
V gene: TRBV7-9
clone size: .

CDR3 protein: CAISELGENSPLHF
CDR3 DNA: TGTGCCATCAGTGAGTTGGGCGAGAATTCACCCCTCCACTTT
J gene: TRBJ1-6
D gene: .
V gene: TRBV10-3
clone size: .

CDR3 protein: CASSFGREQETQYF
CDR3 DNA: TGTGCCAGCAGTTTCGGGCGGGAGCAAGAGACCCAGTACTTC
J gene: TRBJ2-5
D gene: TRBD2
V gene: TRBV28
clone size: .

CDR3 protein: CASSQTYTDTQYF
CDR3 DNA: TGTGCCAGCAGTCAGACTTACACAGATACGCAGTATTTT
J gene: TRBJ2-3
D gene: .
V gene: TRBV6-5
clone size: once

CDR3 protein: CARSLVGWGDTEAFF
CDR3 DNA: TGTGCCAGAAGCTTGGTCGGATGGGGGGACACTGAAGCTTTCTTT
J gene: TRBJ1-1
D gene: .
V gene: TRBV5-3
clone size: .

CDR3 protein: CASSVQGFSNTIYF
CDR3 DNA: TGTGCCAGCAGTGTACAGGGCTTTAGCAACACCATATATTTT
J gene: TRBJ1-3
D gene: .
V gene: TRBV2
clone size: .